The clone carrying this TCR beta chain is a singleton in its sample. Its antigen is as yet unknown. This CDR3 is 15 amino acids long. Germline V gene lookup returns CDR1 MDHEN and CDR2 SYDVKM. The ends were cut back, 6 bases at V and 8 bases at J, with 19 bases in the middle. Only in-frame clones appear in the TCRdb table, and some are missing; sequencing was by immunoSEQ multiplex PCR. Here the sample spans 65,000 to 85,000 clones, around 78% being singletons. These data come from a study of cytotoxic CD8 clonotypes in ibrutinib-treated CLL. Study background: The sample average was 255,043 productive templates and just under 95,000 productive rearrangements.

Study results and caveats: Researchers report that baseline clonality outpaced age-matched healthy donors and tracked circulating CD8+ T-cell counts.

The chain couples TRBV28 to TRBJ1-4, with a weak D call TRBD1 (6 bases). The receptor comes from a human donor with chronic lymphocytic leukemia. The source material was PBMCs, sampled after 24 months of ibrutinib treatment. The CDR3 protein is CASSHRQDYEEKLFF. CDR3 in DNA: TGTGCCAGCAGCCATAGACAGGATTATGAGGAAAAACTGTTTTTT.